What follows is one TCR beta chain and its context. Germline V gene data show CDR1 as SGHVS and CDR2 as FQNEAQ. This CDR3 has 19 residues. The record originates from a study of blood T cells in healthy people across ages. Using a J-beta primer mix together with a sample-barcoded 5' primer, a second PCR was run for roughly 7 to 11 cycles. TCRdb passed the 5' RACE reads through MiXCR, listing each CDR3 protein once. The sample carries roughly 1,000,000 distinct CDR3 sequences, roughly 24% recorded once. These sequences were also reported in another study, on T cells of mothers and their children. That investigation notes: Thymic selection molds TCR recombination products alike in related and unrelated pairs. An overlap that was slightly higher, though non-significant, was seen in related mother-child pairs versus unrelated pairs.

Sequenced material: blood. The TCR sequence derives from a girl aged 2-9 years in good health. This rearrangement joins TRBV7-8 to TRBJ2-5; TRBD2 is a possible D gene (6 bases). Judging by the DNA end, TRBJ2-1 fits better; the J call may be wrong. CDR3 residues: CASSLPQGGTIPFMNEQFF. The CDR3 nucleotides read TGTGCCAGCAGCTTACCCCAGGGCGGGACGATCCCCTTTATGAATGAGCAGTTCTTC.